The clone carrying this T cell receptor (beta chain) was observed a few times. Time point defined: patch test 1, 2 weeks after DPC sensitization. Treatment reported: therapeutic diphenylcyclopropenone sensitization with weekly scalp DPC. These data originate in a study of human T cells and chemical hapten exposure. The junction had 10 bases not matched to a gene; V was cut back by 6 bases and J by 2 bases. Germline CDR1 reads SQVTM; CDR2 reads ANQGSEA. The CDR3 length is 16 residues. TCRdb recomputed calls from the RACE reads with MiXCR, one row per CDR3 protein. The table includes under 200,000 distinct CDR3 sequences, roughly 15% detected once.

Sequences were derived from whole blood, sampled in connection with sensitization to the hapten diphenylcyclopropenone (DPC). The sequence was obtained from a woman between 25 and 40 years old with alopecia areata. Some clones in this sample may be carry-over from other donors' samples. V gene TRBV29-1 combines with J gene TRBJ2-1; the match to TRBD2 covers 10 bases. CDR3 sequence (DNA): TGCAGCGTGGGAACACTCAGCGGGAGGGCCTACAATGAGCAGTTCTTC. Its protein is CSVGTLSGRAYNEQFF.